This record concerns one T cell receptor (beta chain) sequence. This CDR3 spans 15 amino acids. V gave up 4 bases and J gave up 0 bases; unmatched junction bases: 4. Germline CDR1 and CDR2: LGHNA and YSLEER. This sample stems from a study of T cell responses to AZD1222 COVID-19 vaccine. TCRdb's table, derived via immunoSEQ multiplex PCR, lists solely in-frame clones and lacks some. Seen here are about 150,000 clones, roughly 88% observed once, and the top ten hold less than 15%. This receptor was obtained from an adult in good health. The material sequenced was peripheral blood, taken on day 0 of AZD1222 vaccination. This chain connects TRBV4-3 to TRBJ1-2; 8 positions agree with TRBD1. The CDR3 sequence: CASSRQTGANYGYTF. Written as DNA, the CDR3 is TGCGCCAGCAGCCGACAGACAGGGGCTAACTATGGCTACACCTTC.